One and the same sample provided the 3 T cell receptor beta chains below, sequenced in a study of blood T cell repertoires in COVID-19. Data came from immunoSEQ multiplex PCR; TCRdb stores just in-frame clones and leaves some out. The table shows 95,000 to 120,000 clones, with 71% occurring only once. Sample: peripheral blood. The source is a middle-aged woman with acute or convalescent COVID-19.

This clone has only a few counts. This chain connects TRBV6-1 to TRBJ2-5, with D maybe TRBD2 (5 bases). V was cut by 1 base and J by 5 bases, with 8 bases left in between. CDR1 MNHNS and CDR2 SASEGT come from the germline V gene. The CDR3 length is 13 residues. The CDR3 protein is CASSEDRDETQYF. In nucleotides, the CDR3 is TGTGCCAGCAGTGAAGATCGGGATGAGACCCAGTACTTC.

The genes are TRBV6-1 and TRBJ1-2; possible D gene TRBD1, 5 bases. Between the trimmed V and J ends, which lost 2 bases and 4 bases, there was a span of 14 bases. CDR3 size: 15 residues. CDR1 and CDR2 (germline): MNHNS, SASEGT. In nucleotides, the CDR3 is TGTGCCAGCAGTGAAAATCAGGGCAGATCCTATGGCTACACCTTC. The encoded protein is CASSENQGRSYGYTF.

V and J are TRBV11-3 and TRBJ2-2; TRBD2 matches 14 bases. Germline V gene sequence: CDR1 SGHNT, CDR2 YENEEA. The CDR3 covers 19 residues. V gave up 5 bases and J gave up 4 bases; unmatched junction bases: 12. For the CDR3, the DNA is TGTGCCAGCAGCCCGACTAGCGGGGGGGCCGGTTTTAGCACCGGGGAGCTGTTTTTT. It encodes CASSPTSGGAGFSTGELFF.